The 2 T cell receptor beta chains below come from one sample, sequenced in a study of blood T cell repertoires in COVID-19 (TCRdb year 2020). Library construction relied on the immunoSEQ multiplex PCR assay. The table was pulled from immuneACCESS by TCRdb, which kept in-frame rearrangements only. Such tables lose some clones; where checked, under half of the loss comes from unresolved V genes, and the rest has no known cause. The sample has 95,000 to 150,000 clones on record, around 80% of them singletons. The ten largest clones represent roughly 17% of the sample. Sequences were obtained from peripheral blood. The receptors come from a man aged 55-75 years with active or convalescent COVID-19.

The gene calls are TRBV28 and TRBJ2-2; D is uncertain. Trimming took off 8 bases at V and 1 base at J, with 11 bases between the two ends. The germline V gene encodes CDR1 MDHEN and CDR2 SYDVKM. This CDR3 has 14 amino acids. CDR3 in amino acids: CASDWALNTGELFF. CDR3 bases: TGTGCCAGCGATTGGGCTCTGAACACCGGGGAGCTGTTTTTT.

This clone was recorded once. The rearrangement uses TRBV6-5 and TRBJ1-1; TRBD1 might be the D (5 bases). The CDR3 contains 13 residues. CDR1 and CDR2 from the germline V gene are MNHEY and SVGAGI. V lost 6 bases and J lost 3, with 11 bases in between. The CDR3: CASSKARDTEAFF. In DNA, the CDR3 is TGTGCCAGCAGCAAAGCCAGGGACACTGAAGCTTTCTTT.